Sequencing of this TCR beta chain was carried out in a study of Graves' ophthalmopathy and Graves' hyperthyroidism (dated by TCRdb to the late 2010s). About the full investigation: Peripheral blood was collected at initial diagnosis, prior to any treatment. The independent validation cohort included about 20 hyperthyroidism patients plus 17 patients who later progressed from hyperthyroidism to ophthalmopathy. Following sample collection, hyperthyroidism patients were given methimazole at a starting dose of 30 mg daily, and ophthalmopathy patients were given high-dose intravenous methylprednisolone. In about six hyperthyroidism patients, the T-cell repertoires found in thyroid tissue were compared with those found in blood. The 80 to 100 discovery patients were randomly divided into training and test sets at a 7:3 ratio. In total, 135 blood samples were TCR-sequenced: some 40 ophthalmopathy, over 70 hyperthyroidism and about 17 hyperthyroidism-to-ophthalmopathy patients. TCR beta repertoire signatures were used to distinguish Graves' ophthalmopathy from Graves' hyperthyroidism and to predict progression to ophthalmopathy. To explore V-J signatures that distinguish ophthalmopathy from hyperthyroidism, a discovery set of 100 patients was enrolled, made up of 43 with ophthalmopathy and under 65 with stable hyperthyroidism.

For repertoire sequencing, the TCR beta CDR3 regions were amplified from RNA transcripts. HTBI primers and the Qiagen OneStep RT-PCR kit were used in a first-round RT-PCR, which was followed by a second-round multiplex PCR, size selection and purification. Libraries were sequenced on an Illumina HiSeq2000 using paired-end 100 bp reads. In the authors' own workflow: SOAPnuke was used to process the reads, removing any read that contained adapters or uncalled bases, had a mean Phred below 15, or lacked an exact match to the constant primer or identifier. COPE v1.2.5 was used to merge high-quality paired reads. Clonotypes were defined as unique nucleotide sequences and were aligned to IMGT TRB V, D and J references using MiTCR v1.1. The analysis was limited to V-J combinations with a frequency above 0.0001, which together covered roughly 99% of repertoires. For each V-J combination, a TCR clonal expansion and chaos score was defined as F50 clonal expansion divided by the chaos observed in the TCRdist matrix. Welch's t-statistics and random forest were used to reduce the features to about 12 V-J combinations, which were then used as input to a naive Bayes classifier. The similarity between thyroid and blood repertoires was quantified using the Morisita-Horn index. TCRdb cleaned the public reads at Q25 with fastp, built clones with MiXCR and kept in-frame beta chains. Every entry covers one CDR3 protein and lists the most common genes and DNA from its rows. The V and J calls shown here were made by TCRdb, not taken from the authors' results. Present in this sample are 620,000 or so distinct CDR3 sequences, about a fifth of which were seen just once. The top ten clonotypes cover around 6.5% of the sample.

This clonotype was seen ten or more times. This clone's antigen is unknown. Qualities for individual bases were not recorded, and no much larger clone is one base off. Hyperthyroidism was considered stable if no progression to ophthalmopathy occurred within 18 months of follow-up. Hyperthyroidism patients were newly diagnosed, were aged 18 to 65 years, and had a disease duration under 2 months. Anyone with other autoimmune diseases, uncontrolled infections, pregnancy or lactation was excluded from the study. Diagnosis relied on clinical symptoms, serum thyroxine, TRAb, thyroid ultrasound and orbital computed tomography. Using Ficoll-Paque density gradient centrifugation, PBMCs were isolated from about 9.4 ml of fresh peripheral blood. Total RNA was extracted with Trizol reagent and quality-checked on an Agilent 2100 Bioanalyzer. Results and caveats for the whole study, not just this receptor: Sample size was not predetermined statistically, and investigators were not blinded to group allocation. In validation, the model predicted ophthalmopathy progression with about 71% sensitivity and roughly 72% specificity; fewer than 15 predicted patients were CT-confirmed with GO in a median of around 6.5 months. Most expanded thyroid clonotypes with a frequency above 0.001 also appeared in blood, which suggests that blood repertoires may reflect the immune response in the thyroid. In cross-validation, the 13-signature model distinguished ophthalmopathy from stable hyperthyroidism with about 89% sensitivity and approximately 81% specificity, while in the test set the corresponding values were about 80% and 75%.

Based on the germline V gene, the CDR1 and CDR2 sequences are SGHAT and FQNNGV. V was cut back by 0 bases and J by 3 bases, leaving a gap of 11 bases between them. The CDR3 runs 15 residues from the cysteine to the phenylalanine. Left in the record is the CDR3 DNA by itself, 45 bases read in frame from the first base. Material: peripheral blood. The sequence is built from TRBV11-2 and TRBJ1-1; matching of 6 bases hints at TRBD1 as the D gene. The TCR originated in a young woman with stable Graves' hyperthyroidism. Some clones in this sample may be carry-over from other donors' samples. Donor details come from another sample of the same person, matched by shared clones. The DNA reads TGTGCCAGCAGCTTAGACAGGGGATGGGACACTGAAGCTTTCTTT. It encodes CASSLDRGWDTEAFF.